Sequencing of this T cell receptor beta chain was carried out in a study of blood T cell repertoires in COVID-19. Some clones are missing from TCRdb's copy, which holds only in-frame ones; the method was immunoSEQ multiplex PCR. Seen here are over 200,000 clones, 83% observed once, and the top ten hold around 1.3%. Germline V gives CDR1 SGHTA, CDR2 FQGNSA. Trimming at V came to 4 bases and at J to 7 bases, leaving 4 bases not matched to a gene. The CDR3 is 13 amino acids. The sample consisted of peripheral blood. This sequence joins TRBV7-2 and TRBJ1-5, with TRBD1 matching over 7 bases. The TCR comes from a woman aged 25 to 39 with COVID-19, enrolled during active disease. This chain's CDR3 is CASSSDRDQPQHF. The CDR3 DNA reads as TGTGCCAGCAGCTCAGACAGGGACCAGCCCCAGCATTTT.